This TCR beta chain was captured in a study of cytomegalovirus exposure and HLA in healthy donors. Turning to the study itself: Within the Caucasian-associated ancestry cluster were 81% of the roughly 360 genotyped donors.

Study-wide results and limits: Across donors, most TCRs were seen rarely, yet some public ones were widespread. Follow-up analysis found HLA locus-dependent TCR association rates, highest for DRB1 and lowest for HLA-C. As a later analysis revealed, most CMV-associated TCR beta chains appeared HLA-restricted.

V was clipped by 5 bases and J by 2 bases; unmatched bases: 6. CDR3 length: 16 amino acids. The germline CDR1 and CDR2 sequences are KGHSH and LQKENI. The PCR was carried out with 60 Vbeta primers and 13 Jbeta primers. TCRdb's table, derived via immunoSEQ multiplex PCR, lists solely in-frame clones and lacks some. The sample shows about 140,000 clones, 80% of them seen only once. As concerns this clone: Its target is not known.

The TCR sequence derives from a man aged 25-45 years in good health and CMV-seronegative. Sequencing was carried out using PBMCs. V usage is TRBV18 and J usage is TRBJ2-3, with 11 bases identical to TRBD2. In DNA, the CDR3 is TGTGCCAGCTCATTAACTAGCGGGGGAACCACAGATACGCAGTATTTT. This encodes CASSLTSGGTTDTQYF. Variable domain in full (rest from reference TRBV18 and TRBJ2-3): NAGVMQNPRHLVRRRGQEARLRCSPMKGHSHVYWYRQLPEEGLKFMVYLQKENIIDESGMPKERFSAEFPKEGPSILRIQQVVRGDSAAYFCASSLTSGGTTDTQYFGPGTRLTVL.